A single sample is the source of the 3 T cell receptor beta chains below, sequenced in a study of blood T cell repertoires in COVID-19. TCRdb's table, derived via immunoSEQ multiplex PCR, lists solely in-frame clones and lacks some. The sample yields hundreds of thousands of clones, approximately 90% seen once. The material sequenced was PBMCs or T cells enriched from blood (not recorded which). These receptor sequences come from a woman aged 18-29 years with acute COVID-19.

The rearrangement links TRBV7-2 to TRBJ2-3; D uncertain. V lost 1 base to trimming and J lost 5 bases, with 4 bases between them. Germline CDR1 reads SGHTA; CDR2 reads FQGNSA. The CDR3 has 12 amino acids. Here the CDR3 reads CASSLVRDTQYF. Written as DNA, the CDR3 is TGTGCCAGCAGCTTAGTTAGAGATACGCAGTATTTT.

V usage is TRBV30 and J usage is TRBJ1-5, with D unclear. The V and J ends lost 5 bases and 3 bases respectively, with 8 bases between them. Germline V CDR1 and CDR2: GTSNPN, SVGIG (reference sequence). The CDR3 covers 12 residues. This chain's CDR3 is CAWRGPNQPQHF. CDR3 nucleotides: TGTGCCTGGCGGGGTCCCAATCAGCCCCAGCATTTT.

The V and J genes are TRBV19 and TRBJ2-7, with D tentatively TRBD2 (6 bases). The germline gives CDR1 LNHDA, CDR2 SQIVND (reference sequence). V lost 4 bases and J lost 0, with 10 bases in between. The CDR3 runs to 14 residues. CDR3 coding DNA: TGTGCCAGTAGTACCTTTAGCGGCTCCTACGAGCAGTACTTC. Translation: CASSTFSGSYEQYF.